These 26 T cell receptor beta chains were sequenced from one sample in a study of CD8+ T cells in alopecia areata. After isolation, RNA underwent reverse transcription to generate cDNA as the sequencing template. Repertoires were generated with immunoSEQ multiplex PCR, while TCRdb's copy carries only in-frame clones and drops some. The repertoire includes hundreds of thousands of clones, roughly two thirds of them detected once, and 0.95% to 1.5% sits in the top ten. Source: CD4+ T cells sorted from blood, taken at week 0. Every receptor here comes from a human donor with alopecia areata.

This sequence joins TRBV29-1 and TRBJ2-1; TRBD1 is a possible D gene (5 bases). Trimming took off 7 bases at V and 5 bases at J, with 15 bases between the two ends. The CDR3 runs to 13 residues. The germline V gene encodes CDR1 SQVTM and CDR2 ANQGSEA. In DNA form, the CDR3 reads TGCAGCGCTCCCCAGGGTAAAAACAATGAGCAGTTCTTC. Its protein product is CSAPQGKNNEQFF.

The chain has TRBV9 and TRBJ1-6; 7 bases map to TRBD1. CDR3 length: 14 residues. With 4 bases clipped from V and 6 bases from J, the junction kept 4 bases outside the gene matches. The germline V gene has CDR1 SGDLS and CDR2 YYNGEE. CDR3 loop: CASSLRQGNSPLHF. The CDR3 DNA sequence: TGTGCCAGCAGCCTCCGACAGGGTAATTCACCCCTCCACTTT.

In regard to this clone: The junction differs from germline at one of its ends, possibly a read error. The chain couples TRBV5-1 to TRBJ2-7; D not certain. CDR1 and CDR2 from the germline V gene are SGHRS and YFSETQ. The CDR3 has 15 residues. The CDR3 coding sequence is TGCGCCAGCAGCTTTTCGGTAACCTTCTCCAACGAGCAGTACTTC. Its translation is CASSFSVTFSNEQYF.

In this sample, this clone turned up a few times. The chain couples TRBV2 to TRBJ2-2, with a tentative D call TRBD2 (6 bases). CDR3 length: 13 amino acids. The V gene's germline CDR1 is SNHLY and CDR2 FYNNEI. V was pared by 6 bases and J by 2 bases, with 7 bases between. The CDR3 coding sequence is TGTGCCAGCAGCGGGGGAAACACCGGGGAGCTGTTTTTT. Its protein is CASSGGNTGELFF.

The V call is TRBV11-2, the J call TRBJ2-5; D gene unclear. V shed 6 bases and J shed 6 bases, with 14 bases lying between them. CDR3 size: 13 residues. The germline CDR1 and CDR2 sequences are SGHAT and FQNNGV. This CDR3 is CASSLILLKTQYF. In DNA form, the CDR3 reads TGTGCCAGCAGTCTTATTCTTCTGAAGACCCAGTACTTC. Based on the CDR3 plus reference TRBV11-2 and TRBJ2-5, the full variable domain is EAGVAQSPRYKIIEKRQSVAFWCNPISGHATLYWYQQILGQGPKLLIQFQNNGVVDDSQLPKDRFSAERLKGVDSTLKIQPAKLEDSAVYLCASSLILLKTQYFGPGTRLLVL.

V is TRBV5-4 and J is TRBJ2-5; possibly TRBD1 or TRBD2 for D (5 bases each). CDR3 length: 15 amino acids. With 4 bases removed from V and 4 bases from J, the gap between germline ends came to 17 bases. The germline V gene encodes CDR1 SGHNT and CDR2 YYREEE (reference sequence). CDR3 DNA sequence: TGTGCCAGCAGCCCGCCGGGACCCCAGGCAGAGACCCAGTACTTC. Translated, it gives CASSPPGPQAETQYF.

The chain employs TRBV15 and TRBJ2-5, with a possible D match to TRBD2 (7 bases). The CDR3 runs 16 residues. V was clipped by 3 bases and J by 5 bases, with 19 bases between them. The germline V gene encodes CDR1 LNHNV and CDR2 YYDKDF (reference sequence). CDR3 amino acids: CATSRGGGFSPETQYF. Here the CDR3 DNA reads TGTGCCACCAGCAGGGGCGGGGGCTTCTCACCCGAGACCCAGTACTTC.

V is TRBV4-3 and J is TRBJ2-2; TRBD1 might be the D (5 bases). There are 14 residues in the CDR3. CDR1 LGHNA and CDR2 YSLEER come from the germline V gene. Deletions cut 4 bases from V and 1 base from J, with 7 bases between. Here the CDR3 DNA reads TGCGCCAGCAGCCTCGACAGGAACACCGGGGAGCTGTTTTTT. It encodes CASSLDRNTGELFF.

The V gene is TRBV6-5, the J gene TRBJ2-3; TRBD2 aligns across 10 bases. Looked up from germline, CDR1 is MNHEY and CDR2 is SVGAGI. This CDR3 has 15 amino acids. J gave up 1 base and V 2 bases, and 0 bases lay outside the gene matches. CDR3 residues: CASSYLAGGTDTQYF. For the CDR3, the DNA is TGTGCCAGCAGTTACCTAGCGGGGGGCACAGATACGCAGTATTTT.

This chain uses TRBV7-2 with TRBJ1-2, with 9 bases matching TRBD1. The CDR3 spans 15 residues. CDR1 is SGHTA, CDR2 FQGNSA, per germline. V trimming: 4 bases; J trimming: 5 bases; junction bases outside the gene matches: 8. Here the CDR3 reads CASSSSRTGDYGYTF. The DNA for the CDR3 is TGTGCCAGCAGCTCATCAAGGACAGGGGATTATGGCTACACCTTC.

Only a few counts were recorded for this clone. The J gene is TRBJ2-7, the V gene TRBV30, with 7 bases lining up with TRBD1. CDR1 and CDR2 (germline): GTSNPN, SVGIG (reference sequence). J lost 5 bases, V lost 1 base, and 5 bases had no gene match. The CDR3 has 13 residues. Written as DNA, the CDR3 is TGTGCCTGGAGTGGGCAGGGGGTACACGAGCAGTACTTC. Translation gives CAWSGQGVHEQYF.

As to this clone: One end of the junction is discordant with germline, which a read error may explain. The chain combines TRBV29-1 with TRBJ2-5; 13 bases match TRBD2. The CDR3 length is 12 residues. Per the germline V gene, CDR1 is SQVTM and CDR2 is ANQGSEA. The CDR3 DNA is TGCAGCGTACGACTAGCGGGGGGACCCGGGGACTTC. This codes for CSVRLAGGPGDF.

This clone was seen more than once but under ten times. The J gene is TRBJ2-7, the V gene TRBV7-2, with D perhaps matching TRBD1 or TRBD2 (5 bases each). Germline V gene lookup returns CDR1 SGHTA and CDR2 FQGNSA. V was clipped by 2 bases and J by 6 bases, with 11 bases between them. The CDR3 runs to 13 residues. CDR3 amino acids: CASSLRGVGEQYF. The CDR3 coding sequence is TGTGCCAGCAGCTTAAGAGGGGTCGGCGAGCAGTACTTC.

This chain's CDR3 is CSARQGEAFF. The CDR3 DNA follows: TGCAGTGCTAGGCAGGGAGAAGCTTTCTTT. The chain carries TRBV20-1 and TRBJ1-1; possibly TRBD1 for D (5 bases). Trimming removed 3 bases from V and 8 bases from J, with 7 bases in between. CDR1 and CDR2 from the germline V gene are DFQATT and SNEGSKA (reference sequence). The CDR3 sequence is 10 residues long.

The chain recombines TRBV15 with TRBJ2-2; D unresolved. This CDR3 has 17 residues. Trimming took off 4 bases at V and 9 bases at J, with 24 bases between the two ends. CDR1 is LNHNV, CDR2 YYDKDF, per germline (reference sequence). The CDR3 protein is CATSNLRQSQSNRELFF. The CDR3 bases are TGTGCCACCAGCAATCTTCGACAAAGCCAGTCCAACAGGGAGCTGTTTTTT. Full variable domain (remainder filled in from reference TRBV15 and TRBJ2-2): DAMVIQNPRYQVTQFGKPVTLSCSQTLNHNVMYWYQQKSSQAPKLLFHYYDKDFNNEADTPDNFQSRRPNTSFCFLDIRSPGLGDTAMYLCATSNLRQSQSNRELFFGEGSRLTVL.

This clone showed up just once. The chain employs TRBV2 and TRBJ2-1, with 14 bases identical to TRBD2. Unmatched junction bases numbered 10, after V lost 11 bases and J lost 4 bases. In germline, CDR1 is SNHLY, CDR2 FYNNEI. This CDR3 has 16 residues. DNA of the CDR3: TGTGCCGGGCGGACTAGCGGGGGGCCGGCTTACAATGAGCAGTTCTTC. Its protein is CAGRTSGGPAYNEQFF. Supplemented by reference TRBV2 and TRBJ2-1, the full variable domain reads EPEVTQTPSHQVTQMGQEVILRCVPISNHLYFYWYRQILGQKVEFLVSFYNNEISEKSEIFDDQFSVERPDGSNFTLKIRSTKLEDSAMYFCAGRTSGGPAYNEQFFGPGTRLTVL.

DNA of the CDR3: TGTGCCAGCAGCCGAGACCTGATGAACACTGAAGCTTTCTTT. It codes for CASSRDLMNTEAFF. The V and J genes are TRBV7-9 and TRBJ1-1; the D is unclear. CDR3 length: 14 residues. Between the trimmed V and J ends, which lost 5 bases and 0 bases, there was a span of 10 bases. Germline-derived CDR1 and CDR2 are SEHNR and FQNEAQ (reference sequence).

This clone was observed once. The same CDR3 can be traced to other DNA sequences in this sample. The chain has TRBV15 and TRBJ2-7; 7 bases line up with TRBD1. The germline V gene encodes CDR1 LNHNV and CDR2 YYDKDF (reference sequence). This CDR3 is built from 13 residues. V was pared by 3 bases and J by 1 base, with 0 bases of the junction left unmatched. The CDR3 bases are TGTGCCACCAGCAGGGACAGGTCCTACGAGCAGTACTTC. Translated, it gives CATSRDRSYEQYF.

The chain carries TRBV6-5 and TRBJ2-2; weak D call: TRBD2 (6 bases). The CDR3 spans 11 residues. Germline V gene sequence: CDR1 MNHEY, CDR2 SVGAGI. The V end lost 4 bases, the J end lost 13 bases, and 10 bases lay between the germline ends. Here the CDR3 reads CASSFGGSLFF. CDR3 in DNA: TGTGCCAGCAGTTTTGGAGGGTCGCTGTTTTTT.

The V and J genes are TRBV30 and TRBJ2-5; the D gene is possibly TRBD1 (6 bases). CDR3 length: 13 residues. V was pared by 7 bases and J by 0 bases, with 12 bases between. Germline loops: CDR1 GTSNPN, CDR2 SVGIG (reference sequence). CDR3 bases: TGTGCCTCCCTTAAGGGGGACCAAGAGACCCAGTACTTC. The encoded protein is CASLKGDQETQYF.

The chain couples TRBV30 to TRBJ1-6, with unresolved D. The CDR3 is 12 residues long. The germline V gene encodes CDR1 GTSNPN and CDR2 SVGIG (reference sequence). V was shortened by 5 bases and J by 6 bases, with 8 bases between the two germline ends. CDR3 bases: TGTGCCTGGCAGGCTGTTAATTCACCCCTCCACTTT. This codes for CAWQAVNSPLHF.

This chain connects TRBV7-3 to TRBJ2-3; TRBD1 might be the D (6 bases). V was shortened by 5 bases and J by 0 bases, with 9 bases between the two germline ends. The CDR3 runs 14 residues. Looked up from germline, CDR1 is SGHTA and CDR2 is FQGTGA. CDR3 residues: CASSMDSSTDTQYF. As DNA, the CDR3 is TGTGCCAGCAGCATGGACAGTAGCACAGATACGCAGTATTTT. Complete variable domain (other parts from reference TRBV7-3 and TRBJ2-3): GAGVSQTPSNKVTEKGKYVELRCDPISGHTALYWYRQSLGQGPEFLIYFQGTGAADDSGLPNDRFFAVRPEGSVSTLKIQRTERGDSAVYLCASSMDSSTDTQYFGPGTRLTVL.

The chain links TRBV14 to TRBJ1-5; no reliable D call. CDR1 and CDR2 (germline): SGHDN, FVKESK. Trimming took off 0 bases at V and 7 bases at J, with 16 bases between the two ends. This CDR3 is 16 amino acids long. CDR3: CASSQDPGGKQQPQHF. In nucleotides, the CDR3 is TGTGCCAGCAGCCAAGATCCGGGCGGGAAGCAGCAGCCCCAGCATTTT.

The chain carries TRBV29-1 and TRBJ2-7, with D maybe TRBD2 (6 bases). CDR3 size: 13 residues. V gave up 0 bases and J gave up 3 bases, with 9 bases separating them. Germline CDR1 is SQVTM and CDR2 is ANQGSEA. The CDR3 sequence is CSVEDLGGYEQYF. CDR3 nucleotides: TGCAGCGTTGAAGATCTGGGGGGCTACGAGCAGTACTTC.

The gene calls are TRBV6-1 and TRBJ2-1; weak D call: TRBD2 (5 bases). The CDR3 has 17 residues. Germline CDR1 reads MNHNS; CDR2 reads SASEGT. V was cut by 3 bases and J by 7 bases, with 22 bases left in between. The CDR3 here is CASSDLTSGPYMNEQFF. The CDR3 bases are TGTGCCAGCAGTGACCTCACGAGCGGTCCCTATATGAATGAGCAGTTCTTC.

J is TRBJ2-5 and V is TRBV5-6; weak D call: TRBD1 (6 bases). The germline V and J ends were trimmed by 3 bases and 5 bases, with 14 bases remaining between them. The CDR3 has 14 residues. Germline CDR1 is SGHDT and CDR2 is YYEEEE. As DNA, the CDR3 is TGTGCCAGCAGCTCCGGGACAATCCGTGAGACCCAGTACTTC. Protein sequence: CASSSGTIRETQYF.